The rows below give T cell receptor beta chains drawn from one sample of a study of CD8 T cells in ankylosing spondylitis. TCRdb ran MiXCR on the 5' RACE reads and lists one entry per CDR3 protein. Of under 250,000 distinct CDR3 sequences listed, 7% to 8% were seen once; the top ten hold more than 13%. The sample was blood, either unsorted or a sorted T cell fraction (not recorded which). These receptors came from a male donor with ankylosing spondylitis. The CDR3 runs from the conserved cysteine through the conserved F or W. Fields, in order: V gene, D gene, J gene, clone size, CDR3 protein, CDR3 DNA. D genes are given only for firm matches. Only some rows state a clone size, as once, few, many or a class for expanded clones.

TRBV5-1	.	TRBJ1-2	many	CASSWGAVGGYGYTF	TGCGCCAGCAGCTGGGGCGCGGTTGGCGGCTATGGCTACACCTTC
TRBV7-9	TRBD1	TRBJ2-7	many	CASSSGGGQGSIYEQYF	TGTGCCAGCAGCTCTGGAGGGGGACAGGGATCCATATACGAGCAGTACTTC
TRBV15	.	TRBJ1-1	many	CATSLDGNTEAFF	TGTGCCACCAGCTTGGACGGGAACACTGAAGCTTTCTTT
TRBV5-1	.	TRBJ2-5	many	CASSRGDTQETQYF	TGCGCCAGCAGCCGAGGGGACACCCAAGAGACCCAGTACTTC
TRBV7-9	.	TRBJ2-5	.	CASSHADSEETQYF	TGTGCCAGCAGCCATGCGGACAGCGAAGAGACCCAGTACTTC
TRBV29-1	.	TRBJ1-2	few	CSVRWQGPDYGYTF	TGCAGCGTTCGGTGGCAGGGGCCAGACTATGGCTACACCTTC
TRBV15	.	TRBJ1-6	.	CATSREGRDSYNSPLHF	TGTGCCACCAGCAGAGAGGGGAGGGATTCCTATAATTCACCCCTCCACTTT
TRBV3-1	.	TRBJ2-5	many	CASSSWGETQYF	TGTGCCAGCTCATCGTGGGGAGAGACCCAGTACTTC
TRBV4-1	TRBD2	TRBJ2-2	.	CASTPGGAGELFF	TGCGCCAGCACACCCGGGGGGGCCGGGGAGCTGTTTTTT
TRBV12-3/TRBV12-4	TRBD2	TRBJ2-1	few	CASSSASGRLDEQFF	TGTGCCAGCAGTTCGGCTAGCGGGAGGTTGGATGAGCAGTTCTTC
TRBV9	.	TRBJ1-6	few	CASSVGDKGPLHF	TGTGCCAGCAGCGTTGGTGATAAAGGACCCCTCCACTTT
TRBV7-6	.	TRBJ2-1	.	CASRTTATGRVGNEQFF	TGTGCCAGCAGAACAACGGCAACAGGCCGGGTCGGCAATGAGCAGTTCTTC
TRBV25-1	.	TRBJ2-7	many	CASSEKRREDYEQYF	TGTGCCAGCAGTGAAAAGAGAAGGGAAGACTACGAGCAGTACTTC
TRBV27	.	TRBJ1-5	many	CASSLPPGQPQHF	TGTGCCAGCAGTTTACCCCCGGGTCAGCCCCAGCATTTT
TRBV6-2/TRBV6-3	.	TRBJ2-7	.	CASSYLFSYEQYF	TGTGCCAGCAGTTACCTGTTCTCCTACGAGCAGTACTTC
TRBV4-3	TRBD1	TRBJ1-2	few	CASSRTGIGYTF	TGCGCCAGCAGCCGGACAGGGATCGGCTACACCTTC
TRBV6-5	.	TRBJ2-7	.	CASSLPHRSYEQYF	TGTGCCAGCAGTCTACCACACCGCTCCTACGAGCAGTACTTC
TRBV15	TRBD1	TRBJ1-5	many	CATSGDRGGNQPQHF	TGTGCCACCAGCGGAGACAGGGGTGGAAATCAGCCCCAGCATTTT
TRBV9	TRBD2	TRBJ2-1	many	CASSVGTSSYNEQFF	TGTGCCAGCAGCGTAGGGACTAGCTCCTACAATGAGCAGTTCTTC
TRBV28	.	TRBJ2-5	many	CASSLGFGGLEETQYF	TGTGCCAGCAGTTTAGGTTTCGGAGGGTTGGAGGAGACCCAGTACTTC
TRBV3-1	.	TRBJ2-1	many	CASSQEGLYNEQFF	TGTGCCAGCAGCCAAGAGGGCCTATACAATGAGCAGTTCTTC
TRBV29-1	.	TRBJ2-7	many	CSVELLGGTAPYEQYF	TGCAGCGTTGAGTTACTGGGCGGGACAGCGCCCTACGAGCAGTACTTC
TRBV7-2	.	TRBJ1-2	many	CASILGGAHYGYTF	TGTGCCAGCATCCTGGGGGGCGCCCACTATGGCTACACCTTC
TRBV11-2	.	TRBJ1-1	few	CASSLGPVNTEAFF	TGTGCCAGCAGCTTAGGCCCCGTGAACACTGAAGCTTTCTTT
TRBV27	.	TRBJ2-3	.	CALGGGSTDTQYF	TGTGCCTTAGGAGGAGGGTCCACAGATACGCAGTATTTT
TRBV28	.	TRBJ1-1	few	CASGDREAFF	TGTGCCAGCGGCGACAGAGAAGCTTTCTTT
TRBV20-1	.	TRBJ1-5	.	CSARVSRGGNQPQHF	TGCAGTGCTAGAGTAAGCCGGGGAGGCAATCAGCCCCAGCATTTT
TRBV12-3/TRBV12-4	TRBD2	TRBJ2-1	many	CASAPGGRGDEQFF	TGTGCCAGTGCCCCGGGCGGGAGAGGGGATGAGCAGTTCTTC
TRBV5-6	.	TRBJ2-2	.	CASSWPTVTGELFF	TGTGCCAGCAGCTGGCCGACAGTAACCGGGGAGCTGTTTTTT
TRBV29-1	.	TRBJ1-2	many	CSVEDRVNYGYTF	TGCAGCGTTGAAGACAGGGTTAACTATGGCTACACCTTC
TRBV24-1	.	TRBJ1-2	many	CATSDLQWNSGYGYTF	TGTGCCACCAGTGATTTGCAGTGGAACTCAGGCTATGGCTACACCTTC
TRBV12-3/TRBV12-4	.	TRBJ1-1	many	CASSSGGYTEAFF	TGTGCCAGCAGTTCCGGGGGATACACTGAAGCTTTCTTT
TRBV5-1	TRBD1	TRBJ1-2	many	CASRGPGTGRLPNYGYTF	TGCGCCAGCAGGGGACCCGGGACAGGGCGGCTACCTAACTATGGCTACACCTTC